This TCR beta chain was sequenced in a study of blood T cell repertoires in COVID-19. Clones were read by immunoSEQ multiplex PCR, and TCRdb kept only the in-frame ones, dropping some. This table holds approximately 150,000 clones, around 80% found once. J was trimmed by 6 bases and V by 4 bases; bases with no gene match: 10. This CDR3 has 15 residues. In germline, CDR1 is SGHRS, CDR2 YFSETQ. The TCR comes from a man in his 60s with acute or convalescent COVID-19. The sequenced sample was peripheral blood. This chain uses TRBV5-1 with TRBJ2-7, with TRBD2 matching over 10 bases. The CDR3 region is CASSTGAGGQSEQYF. The CDR3 coding sequence is TGCGCCAGCAGCACCGGAGCGGGAGGGCAAAGCGAGCAGTACTTC.